The present TCR beta chain was sequenced within a study of cytomegalovirus exposure and HLA in healthy donors. Whole-study context: Most donors, 81% of a few hundred genotyped, fell in the Caucasian-associated ancestry cluster.

13 Jbeta primers and 60 Vbeta primers were used for the PCR. This table comes from immunoSEQ multiplex PCR, and its TCRdb copy is limited to in-frame clones, with some not included. The table lists some 130,000 clones, roughly three quarters of them singletons. Comments on this clone: Its antigen remains unidentified.

Germline V lookup: CDR1 DFQATT, CDR2 SNEGSKA (reference sequence). Trimming cost V 2 bases and J 6 bases, with 6 bases left between them. The CDR3 extends over 11 amino acids. General study results and limits: CMV serostatus alone was available as immune exposure information. Exclusion as indistinguishable affected some V segments, including TRBV6-2 and TRBV6-3. Common viral pathogens (according to a later analysis) appeared linked to several of the most significant clusters.

The rearrangement uses TRBV20-1 and TRBJ2-3; a possible D gene is TRBD2 (6 bases). The sequence was obtained from a woman aged 40 to 49 in good health and CMV-seronegative. The specimen was PBMCs. CDR3 region: CSARLADTQYF. In DNA form, the CDR3 reads TGCAGTGCTAGACTAGCGGATACGCAGTATTTT.